The 28 T cell receptor beta chains below were found in one sample sequenced in a study of Graves' ophthalmopathy and Graves' hyperthyroidism. Researchers took RNA transcripts and amplified TCR beta CDR3 regions from them. HTBI primers were used in a first-round RT-PCR, which preceded a second-round multiplex PCR. TCRdb processed the multiplex PCR reads anew with MiXCR; each CDR3 protein has one entry. The data show around 1.1 million distinct CDR3 sequences, with about two fifths seen just once and over 8.5% held by the top ten. Input material: peripheral blood or thyroid tissue (not recorded which). Every receptor here comes from an adult man with Graves' hyperthyroidism.

This clonotype was seen many times. The CDR3 loop reads CASSLQDGGYGYTF. DNA of the CDR3: TGTGCCAGCAGCCTACAGGACGGGGGATATGGCTACACCTTC. V gene TRBV7-2 combines with J gene TRBJ1-2; the D gene is possibly TRBD1 (5 bases). Deletions cut 5 bases from V and 5 bases from J, with 15 bases between. Germline lookup yields CDR1 SGHTA and CDR2 FQGNSA. The CDR3 loop spans 14 amino acids.

The rearrangement links TRBV29-1 to TRBJ2-7, with TRBD2 as a possible D gene (5 bases). The better agreement between TRBJ2-5 and the DNA end casts doubt on the J call. The CDR3 loop spans 13 amino acids. Germline lookup yields CDR1 SQVTM and CDR2 ANQGSEA. CDR3 coding DNA: TGCAGCGTTGGGGTTGGGGAGTCGGAGACCCAGTACTTC. It codes for CSVGVGESETQYF.

This clonotype was picked up many times. The chain is built from TRBV29-1 and TRBJ1-2, with D possibly matching TRBD1 (5 bases). V was cut by 3 bases and J by 5 bases, with 19 bases left in between. CDR1 and CDR2 from the germline V gene are SQVTM and ANQGSEA. The CDR3 loop spans 15 amino acids. The CDR3 is CSVDWEIKGLYGYTF. The CDR3 nucleotides read TGCAGCGTTGACTGGGAAATAAAGGGGCTTTATGGCTACACCTTC. Full variable domain (outside the CDR3, taken from reference TRBV29-1 and TRBJ1-2): SAVISQKPSRDICQRGTSLTIQCQVDSQVTMMFWYRQQPGQSLTLIATANQGSEATYESGFVIDKFPISRPNLTFSTLTVSNMSPEDSSIYLCSVDWEIKGLYGYTFGSGTRLTVV.

This chain connects TRBV25-1 to TRBJ2-3, with no clear D. The DNA end is a closer match to TRBJ2-1, so the J assignment may be wrong. The CDR3 runs to 13 residues. Germline V gene data show CDR1 as MGHDK and CDR2 as SYGVNS. Here the CDR3 reads CASMQEPYNEQFF. CDR3 in DNA: TGTGCCAGCATGCAGGAGCCCTACAATGAGCAGTTCTTC.

This chain links TRBV9 with TRBJ2-5; TRBD2 matches at 8 bases. The germline CDR1 and CDR2 sequences are SGDLS and YYNGEE. The V segment lost 3 bases and the J segment 5 bases; nucleotides outside the gene matches: 6. The CDR3 extends over 14 amino acids. CDR3 loop: CASSAGGAVETQYF. The CDR3 coding sequence is TGTGCCAGCAGCGCCGGGGGGGCGGTTGAGACCCAGTACTTC.

This clonotype was counted at least ten times. The chain is built from TRBV4-3 and TRBJ2-2; D perhaps matches TRBD2 (5 bases). The CDR3 contains 19 residues. V lost 1 base to trimming and J lost 0 bases, with 18 bases between them. Germline loops: CDR1 LGHNA, CDR2 YSLEER. Here the CDR3 DNA reads TGCGCCAGCAGCCAAGGACGATTTGGGCGGGCGGCGAACACCGGGGAGCTGTTTTTT. It specifies CASSQGRFGRAANTGELFF.

The chain recombines TRBV4-1 with TRBJ1-4, with D possibly TRBD1 on 6 matching bases. The CDR3 has 15 residues. Germline values: CDR1 MGHRA, CDR2 YSYEKL. The germline V and J ends were trimmed by 2 bases and 4 bases, with 11 bases remaining between them. CDR3 amino acids: CASSQLGGGNEKLFF. The CDR3 nucleotides read TGCGCCAGCAGCCAACTTGGAGGGGGTAATGAAAAACTGTTTTTT.

The rearrangement uses TRBV7-3 and TRBJ1-1; 7 bases are shared with TRBD1. The germline CDR1 and CDR2 sequences are SGHTA and FQGTGA. This CDR3 contains 15 residues. With 6 bases clipped from V and 1 base from J, the junction kept 8 bases outside the gene matches. CDR3 region: CASSSIRDRNTEAFF. The CDR3 DNA sequence: TGTGCCAGCAGTTCCATCCGGGACAGGAACACTGAAGCTTTCTTT.

The sample holds many counts of this clonotype. This chain uses TRBV14 with TRBJ2-5; TRBD2 matches at 11 bases. CDR3 length equals 16 residues. The V gene's germline CDR1 is SGHDN and CDR2 FVKESK. Trimming removed 0 bases from V and 7 bases from J; junction bases left unmatched: 7. CDR3 sequence reads: CASSQDSGRARWTQYF. DNA of the CDR3: TGTGCCAGCAGCCAAGATAGCGGGAGGGCCCGATGGACCCAGTACTTC. The whole variable domain, filled in from reference TRBV14 and TRBJ2-5, reads EAGVTQFPSHSVIEKGQTVTLRCDPISGHDNLYWYRRVMGKEIKFLLHFVKESKQDESGMPNNRFLAERTGGTYSTLKVQPAELEDSGVYFCASSQDSGRARWTQYFGPGTRLLVL.

This clonotype was seen ten or more times. This rearrangement joins TRBV14 to TRBJ2-5, with TRBD2 identical over 7 bases. Germline assignment: CDR1 SGHDN and CDR2 FVKESK. Trimming took 4 bases from V and 4 from J; bases not matched to a gene: 9. This CDR3 is built from 15 residues. CDR3 loop: CASSPLQAGVETQYF. The CDR3 bases are TGTGCCAGCAGCCCACTTCAGGCGGGAGTAGAGACCCAGTACTTC.

In this sample, this clonotype turned up once. It may be a read error: a sequence one base away is much more abundant. This chain links TRBV20-1 with TRBJ1-2; 7 nucleotides match TRBD1. The germline V gene encodes CDR1 DFQATT and CDR2 SNEGSKA (reference sequence). CDR3 length: 13 amino acids. DNA for the CDR3: TGCAGTGCTCCGGGCAGGGGGAACTATGGCTACTCCTTC. This translates into CSAPGRGNYGYSF.

This clonotype was seen ten or more times. The rearrangement links TRBV29-1 to TRBJ1-1; D is ambiguous. V lost 7 bases to trimming and J lost 5 bases, with 17 bases between them. In germline, CDR1 is SQVTM, CDR2 ANQGSEA. The CDR3 length is 13 residues. In DNA form, the CDR3 reads TGCAGCGCCTCCTCGGATTGGGGAACTGAAGCTTTCTTT. Its protein product is CSASSDWGTEAFF.

On this clonotype itself: A much larger clone lies a single base off, so this may be a read error. The rearrangement joins TRBV20-1 to TRBJ1-5, with D perhaps matching TRBD1 (5 bases). V lost 5 bases, J lost 0 bases, and 11 bases lay in between. The germline CDR1 and CDR2 sequences are DFQATT and SNEGSKA (reference sequence). This CDR3 is built from 14 residues. In DNA form, the CDR3 reads TGCAGTGCTGGCCCGACAGATAGCAATCAGCCCCAGCATTTT. This gives the protein CSAGPTDSNQPQHF.

This clonotype was recorded many times. The chain carries TRBV7-9 and TRBJ2-7; 8 nucleotides agree with TRBD1. CDR1 SEHNR and CDR2 FQNEAQ come from the germline V gene (reference sequence). The CDR3 consists of 13 residues. J was trimmed by 5 bases and V by 6 bases; bases with no gene match: 6. CDR3 loop: CASRADRAHEQYF. The CDR3, as DNA: TGTGCCAGCAGGGCGGACAGGGCCCACGAGCAGTACTTC. Looking up the rest from reference TRBV7-9 and TRBJ2-7 gives the full variable domain: DTGVSQNPRHKITKRGQNVTFRCDPISEHNRLYWYRQTLGQGPEFLTYFQNEAQLEKSRLLSDRFSAERPKGSFSTLEIQRTEQGDSAMYLCASRADRAHEQYFGPGTRLTVT.

A few counts support this clonotype. This sequence joins TRBV24-1 and TRBJ2-5; D is undetermined. This CDR3 is built from 14 residues. V lost 3 bases and J 3 bases, leaving 10 bases between the germline ends. Germline V gene sequence: CDR1 KGHDR, CDR2 SFDVKD. The CDR3 protein is CATSDGVPKETQYF. The CDR3 coding sequence is TGTGCCACCAGTGATGGCGTACCAAAAGAGACCCAGTACTTC.

This clonotype came up a few times. The chain carries TRBV6-5 and TRBJ1-4; no reliable D call. Germline V CDR1 and CDR2: MNHEY, SVGAGI. V was cut by 2 bases and J by 6 bases, with 10 bases left in between. The CDR3 loop spans 14 amino acids. CDR3 sequence reads: CASSYEGSHEKLFF. For the CDR3, the DNA is TGTGCCAGCAGTTACGAGGGAAGCCATGAAAAACTGTTTTTT.

This clonotype was observed a handful of times. This may be a read error, as it is one base from a much larger clone. The CDR3 DNA is TGTGCCAACAGCGTTCGGGGTAACACTGAAGCTTTCTTT. Translating gives CANSVRGNTEAFF. The chain links TRBV6-6 to TRBJ1-1; D not resolved. V shed 10 bases and J shed 2 bases, with 14 bases lying between them. The V gene's germline CDR1 is MNHNY and CDR2 SVGAGI (reference sequence). The CDR3 sequence is 13 residues long.

V usage is TRBV9 and J usage is TRBJ2-7; TRBD1 or TRBD2 may be the D gene (5 bases each). The CDR3 is 15 residues long. V lost 4 bases to trimming and J lost 7 bases, with 21 bases between them. Germline values: CDR1 SGDLS, CDR2 YYNGEE. CDR3 nucleotides: TGTGCCAGCAGCCGCGACGGGGACGACCTTCGGGAGCAGTACTTC. It translates to CASSRDGDDLREQYF. The variable domain in full, completed from reference TRBV9 and TRBJ2-7, reads DSGVTQTPKHLITATGQRVTLRCSPRSGDLSVYWYQQSLDQGLQFLIQYYNGEERAKGNILERFSAQQFPDLHSELNLSSLELGDSALYFCASSRDGDDLREQYFGPGTRLTVT.

This chain joins TRBV29-1 and TRBJ2-7, with TRBD1 matching over 7 bases. CDR1 is SQVTM and CDR2 is ANQGSEA in the germline V gene. J gave up 7 bases and V 3 bases, and 12 bases lay outside the gene matches. The CDR3 sequence is 14 residues long. The chain's CDR3 is CSVETGTADGEQYF. In DNA form, the CDR3 reads TGCAGCGTTGAGACCGGGACAGCCGATGGTGAGCAGTACTTC.

Details on this clonotype: This may be a read error: a much more frequent sequence differs by one nucleotide. The CDR3 DNA sequence: TGTGCCAGCAGGTCGACAGGGTGGGGCTACACCTTC. Translating gives CASRSTGWGYTF. The rearrangement links TRBV12-3 or TRBV12-4 to TRBJ1-2; 7 bases map to TRBD1. The V and J ends lost 6 bases and 8 bases, in that order; junction bases with no gene match: 6. The CDR3 runs to 12 residues.

This clonotype was observed a few times. The chain links TRBV4-3 to TRBJ2-7, with a tentative D call TRBD1 (5 bases). The V gene's germline CDR1 is LGHNA and CDR2 YSLEER. Between the trimmed V and J ends, which lost 0 bases and 3 bases, there was a span of 9 bases. The length of the CDR3 is 14 residues. The CDR3 sequence is CASSQDRAHYEQYF. The CDR3 DNA reads TGCGCCAGCAGCCAAGACAGGGCCCACTACGAGCAGTACTTC.

This clonotype was recorded a few times. The chain couples TRBV5-8 to TRBJ2-5; TRBD1 matches 7 bases. The CDR3 totals 15 residues. The ends lost 1 base at V and 5 bases at J; junction bases unmatched: 8. Germline V gene sequence: CDR1 SGHTS, CDR2 YDEGEE. The chain's CDR3 is CASSLSKGAGETQYF. The CDR3 DNA reads as TGTGCCAGCAGCTTGTCAAAGGGGGCCGGCGAGACCCAGTACTTC.

This chain joins TRBV5-1 and TRBJ2-7; 8 bases map to TRBD1. Germline trimming cut 3 bases from V and 1 base from J; bases unmatched to any gene: 12. The CDR3 is made up of 17 amino acids. Germline CDR1 and CDR2: SGHRS and YFSETQ. The CDR3 spells CASSSPKTGTGSYEQYF. The CDR3 nucleotides read TGCGCCAGCAGCTCGCCAAAAACCGGGACAGGATCCTACGAGCAGTACTTC.

The V call is TRBV24-1, the J call TRBJ1-2, with D possibly TRBD1 on 5 matching bases. CDR1 and CDR2 (germline): KGHDR, SFDVKD. V was cut by 3 bases and J by 7 bases, with 8 bases left in between. The CDR3 has 12 amino acids. The CDR3 region is CATSDQGAGYTF. CDR3 DNA sequence: TGTGCCACCAGTGATCAGGGCGCTGGCTACACCTTC.

This clonotype has a count of ten or more. The CDR3 reads CASSKADSNYGYTF. In DNA form, the CDR3 reads TGTGCCAGCAGTAAGGCGGACAGTAACTATGGCTACACCTTC. The rearrangement links TRBV12-3 or TRBV12-4 to TRBJ1-2; a weak D match, TRBD1 (6 bases). The CDR3 covers 14 residues. V lost 5 bases and J 1 base, leaving 11 bases between the germline ends.

This chain links TRBV20-1 with TRBJ2-7, with D unresolved. V was pared by 0 bases and J by 4 bases, with 22 bases between. Germline loops: CDR1 DFQATT, CDR2 SNEGSKA (reference sequence). This CDR3 region has 17 residues. Here the CDR3 reads CSARDGVRSRLGYEQYF. The CDR3 DNA is TGCAGTGCTAGAGATGGAGTGCGGTCCCGGCTCGGGTACGAGCAGTACTTC.

A note on this clonotype: A much larger clone is a single base away; this may be a read error. The V call is TRBV12-3 or TRBV12-4, the J call TRBJ1-6, with D perhaps matching TRBD1 (5 bases). CDR3 size: 14 residues. Deletions cut 10 bases from V and 7 bases from J, with 17 bases between. This chain's CDR3 is CANTLSGGNSPLHF. The CDR3 DNA sequence: TGTGCCAACACCCTAAGCGGGGGGAATTCACCCCTCCACTTT.

The chain employs TRBV2 and TRBJ2-2, with D possibly TRBD1 on 6 matching bases. CDR1 SNHLY and CDR2 FYNNEI come from the germline V gene. The CDR3 runs 14 residues. With 0 bases removed from V and 6 bases from J, the gap between germline ends came to 8 bases. The CDR3 region has the DNA TGTGCCAGCAGTGAAGCCGGGACACCCGGGGAGCTGTTTTTT. Its protein product is CASSEAGTPGELFF.